This T cell receptor (beta chain) was profiled in a study of T cell changes during pregnancy in multiple sclerosis. Trimming removed 5 bases from V and 0 bases from J, with 11 bases in between. CDR3 size: 15 residues. Germline V gives CDR1 MGHRA, CDR2 YSYEKL. Repertoires were generated with immunoSEQ multiplex PCR, while TCRdb's copy carries only in-frame clones and drops some. The sample consists of about 32,000 clones, 75% to 95% of them appearing once. Sample: CD8+ T cells from peripheral blood mononuclear cells, taken in the second trimester of pregnancy. The receptor's source is a female donor in good health, enrolled as a control in a pregnancy study. The chain carries TRBV4-1 and TRBJ1-5; a possible D gene is TRBD1 (5 bases). CDR3 amino acids: CASSSAGNSNQPQHF. The CDR3, as DNA: TGCGCCAGCAGCTCGGCAGGGAATAGCAATCAGCCCCAGCATTTT.